The count of the clone carrying this TCR beta chain is one. Described time point: blood from clinic visit 5 months post-surgery; TSC patient then seizure free. Pre-surgery treatment included at least one anti-epileptic drug. This specimen belongs to a study of brain T cells in children with intractable seizures. The CDR3 has 15 amino acids. Germline values: CDR1 MNHEY, CDR2 SVGAGI. Trimming shortened V by 6 bases and J by 0 bases, and 11 bases separated the two germline ends. Measured with immunoSEQ multiplex PCR; TCRdb has only the in-frame clones, and not every one. The sample shows 300,000 to 400,000 clones, 93% of them seen only once.

This clonotype originated in a boy in the first two years of life with tuberous sclerosis and intractable seizures. This chain connects TRBV6-5 to TRBJ1-4; TRBD1 is a possible D gene (6 bases). This specimen was peripheral blood, taken roughly 5 months after surgery. This CDR3 reads CASRAGTTTNEKLFF. The CDR3 nucleotides are TGTGCCAGCAGAGCCGGGACAACAACTAATGAAAAACTGTTTTTT.